This T cell receptor beta chain originates from a study of CD8 T cells in ankylosing spondylitis. This CDR3 comprises 14 residues. Germline V CDR1 and CDR2: DFQATT, SNEGSKA (reference sequence). V shed 2 bases and J 5 bases; nucleotides not matched to a gene: 6. This clonotype was seen a few times. Its antigen is not known. TCRdb analysed the 5' RACE reads with MiXCR anew, one entry per CDR3 protein. The sample has 350,000 to 450,000 distinct CDR3 sequences, 20% to 25% seen once; the top ten hold about an eighth. Study-level points and caveats: A motif of roughly 8 highly homologous TCR beta variants was seen as apparently characteristic of ankylosing spondylitis blood. Disease-linked clones bore a CD8+ phenotype and were relatively rare in peripheral blood. Disease-linked clones reportedly concentrated significantly in matched ankylosing spondylitis synovial fluid. Reactive arthritis synovial fluid and blood were previously reported to contain some motif variants.

Specimen: blood, either unsorted or a sorted T cell fraction (not recorded which). J is TRBJ2-3 and V is TRBV20-1; 8 bases are shared with TRBD2. The TCR was taken from a male donor with ankylosing spondylitis or in good health (not recorded which). CDR3 nucleotides: TGCAGTGCTAGACCTGACGGGGGGGGAGATACGCAGTATTTT. This translates into CSARPDGGGDTQYF.